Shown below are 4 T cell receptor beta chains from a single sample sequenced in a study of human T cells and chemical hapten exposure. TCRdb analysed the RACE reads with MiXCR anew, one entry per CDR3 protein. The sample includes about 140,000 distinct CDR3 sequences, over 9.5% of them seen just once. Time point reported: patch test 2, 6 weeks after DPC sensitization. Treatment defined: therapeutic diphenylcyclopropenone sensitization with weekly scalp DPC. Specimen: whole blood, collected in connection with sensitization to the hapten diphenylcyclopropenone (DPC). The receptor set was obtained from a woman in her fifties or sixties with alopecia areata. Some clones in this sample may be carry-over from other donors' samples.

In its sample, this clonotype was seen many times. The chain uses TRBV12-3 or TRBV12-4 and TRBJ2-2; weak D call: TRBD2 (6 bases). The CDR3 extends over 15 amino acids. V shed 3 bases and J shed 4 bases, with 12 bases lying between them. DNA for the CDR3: TGTGCCAGCAGTTTGACGGGAGTATCCACCGGGGAGCTGTTTTTT. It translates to CASSLTGVSTGELFF.

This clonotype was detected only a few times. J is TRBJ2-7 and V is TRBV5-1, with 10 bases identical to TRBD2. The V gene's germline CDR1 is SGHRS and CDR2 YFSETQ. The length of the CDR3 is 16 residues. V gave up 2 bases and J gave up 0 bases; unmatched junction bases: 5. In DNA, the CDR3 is TGCGCCAGCAGCTTAGCACTAGCGGGGAGCTCCTACGAGCAGTACTTC. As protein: CASSLALAGSSYEQYF.

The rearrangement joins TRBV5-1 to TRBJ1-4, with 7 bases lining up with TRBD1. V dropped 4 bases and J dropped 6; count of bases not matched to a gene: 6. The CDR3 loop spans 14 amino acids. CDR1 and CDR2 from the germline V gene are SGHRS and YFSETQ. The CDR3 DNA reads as TGCGCCAGCAGCATGACAGGGATGGATGAAAAACTGTTTTTT. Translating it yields CASSMTGMDEKLFF.

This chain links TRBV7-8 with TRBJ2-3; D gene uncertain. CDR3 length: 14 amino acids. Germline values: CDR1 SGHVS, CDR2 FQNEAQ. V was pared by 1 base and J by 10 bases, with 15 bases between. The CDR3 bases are TGTGCCAGCAGCTTAGGTATCTCTAGAGGATCGCAGTATTTT. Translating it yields CASSLGISRGSQYF.